Listed below are T cell receptor beta chains from one sample, sequenced in a study of metastatic and nonmetastatic thyroid tumors. TCRdb reanalyzed the PCR reads via MiXCR. This sample yields about 20,000 clones, of which under 25% are seen a single time; about 64% belongs to the top ten. The sample taken for sequencing was blood. The receptors shown here come from a male donor with papillary thyroid cancer or a benign thyroid nodule (not recorded which). Some clones in this sample may be carry-over from other donors' samples. Both conserved end residues are part of each CDR3. Each record gives: D gene, V gene, J gene, clone size, CDR3 protein, CDR3 DNA. A D gene is named only where the DNA matches it firmly. Size is stated for part of the rows, as once, few or many counts, or as a class when the clone is expanded.

>TRBD1|TRBV6-5|TRBJ2-3|few
CASSPGQVIFGTDTQYF
TGTGCCAGCAGTCCGGGACAGGTTATATTCGGCACAGATACGCAGTATTTT
>TRBD1|TRBV7-2|TRBJ1-2|NA
CASSRGQELNYGYTF
TGTGCCAGCAGCAGAGGACAGGAGCTAAACTATGGCTACACCTTC
>TRBD1|TRBV20-1|TRBJ2-1|many
CSAREGTGGSYNEQFF
TGCAGTGCTAGAGAGGGGACAGGGGGGTCGTACAATGAGCAGTTCTTC
>TRBD1|TRBV18|TRBJ2-5|many
CASSPGTGDETQYF
TGTGCCAGCTCGCCCGGGACAGGTGATGAGACCCAGTACTTC
>NA|TRBV6-4|TRBJ2-2|many
CASSVGPMNTGELFF
TGTGCCAGCAGTGTCGGGCCAATGAACACCGGGGAGCTGTTTTTT
>NA|TRBV4-2|TRBJ1-2|NA
CASSQDSGMGPRGYTF
TGTGCCAGCAGCCAAGATTCCGGAATGGGTCCGCGGGGCTACACCTTC
>NA|TRBV11-1|TRBJ2-7|medium-sized
CASSLANLGVEQYF
TGTGCCAGCAGCTTAGCAAACTTGGGGGTCGAGCAGTACTTC
>NA|TRBV6-1|TRBJ1-3|many
CASSEALLGGNTIYF
TGTGCCAGCAGTGAAGCCTTACTGGGCGGAAACACCATATATTTT
>NA|TRBV12-3/TRBV12-4|TRBJ2-2|NA
CASSLHDWREPWELFF
TGTGCCAGCAGTTTACACGACTGGCGGGAACCCTGGGAGCTGTTTTTT
>NA|TRBV20-1|TRBJ2-7|NA
CSARENMEQYF
TGCAGTGCTAGAGAAAACATGGAGCAGTACTTC
>TRBD1|TRBV19|TRBJ2-2|many
CASSSTGGTGELFF
TGTGCCAGTAGTTCAACAGGGGGAACCGGGGAGCTGTTTTTT
>NA|TRBV6-1|TRBJ2-2|many
CASGTYTGELFF
TGTGCCAGCGGGACCTACACCGGGGAGCTGTTTTTT
>NA|TRBV10-3|TRBJ1-1|many
CAISDLQKNTEAFF
TGTGCCATCAGTGATCTACAGAAGAACACTGAAGCTTTCTTT
>NA|TRBV11-3|TRBJ2-3|NA
CASSPRGTLLVF
TGTGCCAGCAGCCCAAGGGGTACCCTTCTGGTATTT
>NA|TRBV30|TRBJ1-5|many
CAWSTGTPGQPQHF
TGTGCCTGGAGTACCGGGACTCCGGGGCAGCCCCAGCATTTT
>NA|TRBV7-9|TRBJ1-2|many
CASSFPTLGNYGYTF
TGTGCCAGCAGCTTTCCAACCCTTGGGAACTATGGCTACACCTTC
>NA|TRBV24-1|TRBJ2-5|many
CATSDPRQIPMTQYF
TGTGCCACCAGTGACCCCAGACAGATCCCGATGACCCAGTACTTC